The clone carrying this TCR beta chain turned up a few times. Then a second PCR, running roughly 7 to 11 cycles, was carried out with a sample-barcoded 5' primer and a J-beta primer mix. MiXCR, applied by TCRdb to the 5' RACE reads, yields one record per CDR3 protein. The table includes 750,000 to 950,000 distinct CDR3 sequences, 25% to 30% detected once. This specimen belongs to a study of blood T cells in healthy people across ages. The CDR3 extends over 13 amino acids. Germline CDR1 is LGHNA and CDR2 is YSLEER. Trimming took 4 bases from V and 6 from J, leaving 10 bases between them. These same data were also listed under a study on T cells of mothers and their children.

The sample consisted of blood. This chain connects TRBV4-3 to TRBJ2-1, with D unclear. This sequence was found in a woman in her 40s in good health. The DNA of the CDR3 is TGCGCCAGCAGCCCCCGAAGGGCCAATGAGCAGTTCTTC. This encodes CASSPRRANEQFF.